One sample yielded the 20 T cell receptor beta chains listed below, sequenced in a study of early T cells in non-severe SARS-CoV-2 infection. One entry per CDR3 protein, called by TCRdb with MiXCR from the 5' RACE reads. The sample lists under 80,000 distinct CDR3 sequences; 11% were seen once. Sequencing was carried out using whole blood. These receptors originate from an adult who was a healthcare worker with PCR-confirmed SARS-CoV-2 infection or an uninfected control (not recorded which).

This clonotype was seen repeatedly, ten times or more. The chain joins TRBV30 to TRBJ2-5; D gene ambiguous. Trimming stripped 0 bases from V and 6 bases from J, with 8 bases between. Germline V CDR1 and CDR2: GTSNPN, SVGIG (reference sequence). CDR3 size: 12 residues. Here the CDR3 DNA reads TGTGCCTGGAGTGTACTGGCCCAGACCCAGTACTTC. Amino acid sequence: CAWSVLAQTQYF. Drawing the rest from reference TRBV30 and TRBJ2-5, the complete variable domain is SQTIHQWPATLVQPVGSPLSLECTVEGTSNPNLYWYRQAAGRGLQLLFYSVGIGQISSEVPQNLSASRPQDRQFILSSKKLLLSDSGFYLCAWSVLAQTQYFGPGTRLLVL.

J is TRBJ2-1 and V is TRBV12-3 or TRBV12-4; maybe TRBD1 (6 bases). The V end was cut by 8 bases, the J end by 1 base, with 9 bases between. The CDR3 consists of 13 residues. The CDR3 region is CASQQGSYNEQFF. CDR3 bases: TGTGCCAGCCAACAGGGTTCCTACAATGAGCAGTTCTTC.

This clonotype was counted a single time. J is TRBJ2-3 and V is TRBV7-3, with no clear D. V lost 3 bases and J lost 0, with 1 base in between. This CDR3 has 12 residues. Germline V lookup: CDR1 SGHTA, CDR2 FQGTGA. In nucleotides, the CDR3 is TGTGCCAGCAGCTTTAGCACAGATACGCAGTATTTT. It encodes CASSFSTDTQYF.

The chain uses TRBV3-1 and TRBJ2-7; D gene ambiguous. Trimming pared 1 base from V and 0 bases from J, leaving 10 bases between. There are 15 residues in the CDR3. Germline CDR1 reads LGHDT; CDR2 reads YNNKEL (reference sequence). CDR3 nucleotide sequence: TGTGCCAGCAGCCAAGGGCGGAGTCGCTCCTACGAGCAGTACTTC. Protein: CASSQGRSRSYEQYF.

This clonotype was recorded once. The DNA of the CDR3 is TGTGCCAGCGGGTCGGGGGGTACTTCACCCCTCCACTTT. Protein: CASGSGGTSPLHF. This chain connects TRBV6-5 to TRBJ1-6; maybe TRBD1 (5 bases). There are 13 residues in the CDR3. The V end lost 8 bases, the J end lost 9 bases, and 14 bases lay between the germline ends. Germline CDR1 reads MNHEY; CDR2 reads SVGAGI.

This clonotype was counted between two and nine times. The chain joins TRBV4-1 to TRBJ2-1; D assignment may be TRBD1 or TRBD2 (7 bases each). The V gene lost 5 bases and the J gene lost 4 bases, with 15 bases spanning the gap. The germline V gene encodes CDR1 MGHRA and CDR2 YSYEKL. The CDR3 runs 15 residues. The CDR3 is CASSSSGGAYNEQFF. CDR3 sequence (DNA): TGCGCCAGCAGCTCTTCAGGGGGGGCGTACAATGAGCAGTTCTTC.

This clonotype was observed at least ten times. This chain uses TRBV5-1 with TRBJ2-2; perhaps D is TRBD1 or TRBD2 (5 bases each). The V end was cut by 1 base, the J end by 1 base, with 11 bases between. CDR1 SGHRS and CDR2 YFSETQ come from the germline V gene. There are 16 residues in the CDR3. The CDR3: CASSLWGTLNTGELFF. The DNA for the CDR3 is TGCGCCAGCAGCTTGTGGGGGACCCTGAACACCGGGGAGCTGTTTTTT.

V and J are TRBV20-1 and TRBJ2-3; D may be TRBD2 (5 bases). The length of the CDR3 is 15 residues. V shed 4 bases and J shed 0 bases, with 14 bases lying between them. The germline V gene encodes CDR1 DFQATT and CDR2 SNEGSKA (reference sequence). In DNA, the CDR3 is TGCAGTGCTACCGTACTAGTCTCTAGCACAGATACGCAGTATTTT. Amino acids: CSATVLVSSTDTQYF.

This clonotype was counted at least ten times. The chain joins TRBV6-4 to TRBJ2-3; 11 bases align to TRBD2. The J segment lost 4 bases and the V segment lost 4 bases, leaving 4 bases of the junction unmatched. CDR1 and CDR2 (germline): MRHNA, SNTAGT. CDR3 length: 15 residues. Written as DNA, the CDR3 is TGTGCCAGCAGTGTCACTAGCGGGAGCGCAGATACGCAGTATTTT. This translates into CASSVTSGSADTQYF.

The V call is TRBV4-2, the J call TRBJ2-3, with unresolved D. This CDR3 contains 16 residues. Germline V gene data show CDR1 as LGHNA and CDR2 as YNFKEQ. Trimming stripped 1 base from V and 1 base from J, with 12 bases between. The DNA for the CDR3 is TGTGCCAGCAGCCAAGTCGAGGCGGCGGGCACAGATACGCAGTATTTT. This codes for CASSQVEAAGTDTQYF.

This clonotype was found a few times. The chain carries TRBV2 and TRBJ2-7, with D unclear. The germline gives CDR1 SNHLY, CDR2 FYNNEI. Trimming removed 6 bases from V and 5 bases from J, with 8 bases in between. This CDR3 has 11 amino acids. CDR3 residues: CASRENDEQYF. In nucleotides, the CDR3 is TGTGCCAGCAGAGAAAATGACGAGCAGTACTTC.

The V and J genes are TRBV29-1 and TRBJ2-3, with 12 bases matching TRBD1. The CDR3 is 15 amino acids. V lost 4 bases and J lost 4; bases outside the gene matches: 6. CDR1 is SQVTM and CDR2 is ANQGSEA in the germline V gene. The CDR3 DNA follows: TGCAGCGTTGTCCTGGGGACAGGGGGCGCAGATACGCAGTATTTT. Residues: CSVVLGTGGADTQYF.

This chain uses TRBV29-1 with TRBJ2-3, with TRBD2 matching 9 bases. Germline assignment: CDR1 SQVTM and CDR2 ANQGSEA. The CDR3 extends over 12 amino acids. V was clipped by 8 bases and J by 0 bases; unmatched bases: 0. CDR3 amino acids: CSSGGSTDTQYF. CDR3 in DNA: TGCAGCAGCGGGGGGAGCACAGATACGCAGTATTTT.

Regarding this clonotype: A much larger clone lies one base from this, so it may be a read error. This chain joins TRBV19 and TRBJ2-1; D unresolved. The length of the CDR3 is 15 residues. Germline V lookup: CDR1 LNHDA, CDR2 SQIVND (reference sequence). The CDR3 reads CACSMVVSSYNEQFF. For the CDR3, the DNA is TGTGCCTGTAGTATGGTGGTAAGCTCCTACAATGAGCAGTTCTTC.

With regard to this clonotype: A clone one base away is much larger, so this may be a read error. Given the absence of the conserved phenylalanine or tryptophan at the CDR3 end, a read error is likely. CDR3 bases: TGTGCCAGCAGCTTAGTATCCCATTCCTACAATGAGCAGTTCTCC. This sequence encodes CASSLVSHSYNEQFS. The chain combines TRBV7-2 with TRBJ2-1; D call uncertain. V lost 1 base and J lost 1, with 8 bases in between. The V gene's germline CDR1 is SGHTA and CDR2 FQGNSA. The CDR3 has 15 amino acids.

At least ten counts were recorded for this clonotype. This chain's CDR3 is CATSREGRGSSPLHF. As DNA, the CDR3 is TGTGCCACCAGCAGGGAAGGGAGGGGGTCTTCACCCCTCCACTTT. The chain couples TRBV15 to TRBJ1-6; D may be TRBD1 (6 bases). This CDR3 is 15 amino acids long. The V and J ends lost 3 bases and 9 bases respectively, with 15 bases between them. Germline CDR1 is LNHNV and CDR2 is YYDKDF (reference sequence).

This clonotype turned up a few times. The V gene is TRBV5-5, the J gene TRBJ2-2; D unclear. Germline lookup yields CDR1 SGHKS and CDR2 YYEKEE (reference sequence). There are 15 residues in the CDR3. Trimming left V 2 bases short and J 2 bases short, with 10 bases between. The CDR3: CASSFRTGNTGELFF. In DNA, the CDR3 is TGTGCCAGCAGCTTCAGGACGGGCAACACCGGGGAGCTGTTTTTT.

This clonotype showed up many times. V gene TRBV5-1 combines with J gene TRBJ2-1, with TRBD1 identical over 9 bases. J gave up 3 bases and V 3 bases, and 4 bases lay outside the gene matches. Germline CDR1 SGHRS, CDR2 YFSETQ. The CDR3 is 15 amino acids. The CDR3 region is CASSSGQGNYNEQFF. The CDR3 nucleotides are TGCGCCAGCAGCTCCGGACAGGGGAACTACAATGAGCAGTTCTTC.

In this sample, this clonotype turned up many times. This sequence joins TRBV19 and TRBJ2-2; D assignment may be TRBD1 or TRBD2 (5 bases each). The CDR3 length is 14 residues. Per the germline V gene, CDR1 is LNHDA and CDR2 is SQIVND (reference sequence). Trimming pared 3 bases from V and 5 bases from J, leaving 10 bases between. CDR3 loop: CASSIGAGTGELFF. For the CDR3, the DNA is TGTGCCAGTAGTATTGGGGCGGGTACCGGGGAGCTGTTTTTT.

A few counts support this clonotype. V gene TRBV6-6 combines with J gene TRBJ2-6; D is unresolved. Germline V gives CDR1 MNHNY, CDR2 SVGAGI (reference sequence). The V end lost 4 bases, the J end lost 1 base, and 8 bases lay between the germline ends. The CDR3 extends over 15 amino acids. In nucleotides, the CDR3 is TGTGCCAGCAGTTCCAGCAGATCTGGGGCCAACGTCCTGACTTTC. Translation: CASSSSRSGANVLTF.